This is a list of T cell receptor beta chains from one sample in a study of blood T cell repertoires in COVID-19. TCRdb's table, derived via immunoSEQ multiplex PCR, lists solely in-frame clones and lacks some. The sample has 140,000 to 150,000 clones; around 82% are singletons. Input material: peripheral blood. These receptor sequences come from a human donor with acute or convalescent COVID-19. The donor label of this sample is uncertain. Each CDR3 is given with its conserved first and last residue. The D gene is left open where the match is weak. Clone size appears in some rows only: once, few, many, or a class for an expanded clone.

d_gene,v_gene,j_gene,abundance,CDR3aa,CDR3nt
TRBD1,TRBV19,TRBJ1-6,-,CASSLQGALDNSPLHF,TGTGCCAGTAGCCTACAGGGGGCTTTGGATAATTCACCCCTCCACTTT
TRBD1,TRBV10-2,TRBJ1-1,-,CASGTALTSTEAFF,TGCGCCAGTGGGACAGCCCTTACCAGCACTGAAGCTTTCTTT
TRBD1,TRBV5-6,TRBJ1-2,-,CASSIGQGYGYTF,TGTGCCAGCAGCATTGGACAGGGCTATGGCTACACCTTC
-,TRBV5-1,TRBJ1-2,-,CASSRDDRNYGYTF,TGCGCCAGCAGCCGTGATGACAGGAATTATGGCTACACCTTC
-,TRBV6-5,TRBJ1-6,-,CASRQGNSPLHF,TGTGCCAGCAGACAGGGTAATTCACCCCTCCACTTT
-,TRBV6-5,TRBJ2-1,-,CASRFSGEVEQFF,TGTGCCAGCAGGTTTTCAGGGGAAGTTGAGCAGTTCTTC
TRBD2,TRBV5-1,TRBJ2-3,-,CASSFKRGAGSTDTQYF,TGCGCCAGCAGCTTCAAGCGGGGGGCCGGGTCCACAGATACGCAGTATTTT
TRBD2,TRBV7-2,TRBJ2-7,-,CASSLLAGASYEQYF,TGTGCCAGCAGCTTGTTAGCGGGGGCCTCCTACGAGCAGTACTTC
TRBD1,TRBV25-1,TRBJ2-5,-,CASSGQGAVQETQYF,TGTGCCAGCAGTGGACAGGGGGCTGTCCAAGAGACCCAGTACTTC
-,TRBV9,TRBJ2-2,-,CASSVRLPNTGELFF,TGTGCCAGCAGCGTTAGACTCCCGAACACCGGGGAGCTGTTTTTT
TRBD2,TRBV19,TRBJ2-2,-,CASSRTSANTGELFF,TGTGCCAGTAGCCGGACTAGCGCGAACACCGGGGAGCTGTTTTTT
-,TRBV6-6,TRBJ1-3,-,CASSQAQGISGNTIYF,TGTGCCAGCAGCCAAGCCCAGGGGATCTCTGGAAACACCATATATTTT
-,TRBV4-1,TRBJ2-2,-,CASSQDRVPGELFF,TGCGCCAGCAGCCAAGATCGGGTACCCGGGGAGCTGTTTTTT
TRBD1,TRBV6-2/TRBV6-3,TRBJ1-6,-,CASSWPPGGGYNSPLHF,TGTGCCAGCAGTTGGCCCCCAGGGGGCGGATATAATTCACCCCTCCACTTT
TRBD1,TRBV7-2,TRBJ1-1,-,CASSLGQQNTEAFF,TGTGCCAGCAGCTTGGGACAGCAAAACACTGAAGCTTTCTTT
TRBD1,TRBV5-6,TRBJ2-3,-,CASSPGQGLAQYF,TGTGCCAGCAGTCCGGGACAGGGCCTGGCGCAGTATTTT
TRBD1,TRBV19,TRBJ1-2,-,CASTMGQGDGYTF,TGTGCCAGTACTATGGGACAGGGAGATGGCTACACCTTC
TRBD1,TRBV5-5,TRBJ2-7,few,CASSFGTGGEQYF,TGTGCCAGCAGCTTTGGGACAGGGGGCGAGCAGTACTTC
-,TRBV13,TRBJ2-3,-,CASSLGREADTQYF,TGTGCCAGCAGCTTAGGCAGGGAGGCAGATACGCAGTATTTT
TRBD2,TRBV10-3,TRBJ2-1,once,CAISESLSGGAGEQFF,TGTGCCATCAGTGAGTCTCTTAGCGGGGGGGCCGGTGAGCAGTTCTTC
TRBD1,TRBV6-5,TRBJ1-2,-,CASSLRMGQGYGYTF,TGTGCCAGCAGTCTCCGAATGGGACAGGGCTATGGCTACACCTTC
TRBD1,TRBV29-1,TRBJ1-2,-,CSVSTGVGGYTF,TGCAGCGTCTCGACAGGGGTCGGTGGCTACACCTTC
TRBD1,TRBV25-1,TRBJ1-3,-,CASSEQTGGKGNTIYF,TGTGCCAGCAGTGAACAAACAGGGGGCAAAGGAAACACCATATATTTT
-,TRBV7-9,TRBJ1-2,-,CASSLDSLYGYTF,TGTGCCAGCAGCCTTGACAGTCTCTATGGCTACACCTTC
-,TRBV5-8,TRBJ1-1,-,CASSLGRNTEAFF,TGTGCCAGCAGCTTGGGGAGGAACACTGAAGCTTTCTTT